This TCR beta chain stems from a study of T-cell memory formation after mild COVID-19. Study observations and caveats: Later expanders leaned toward CD4+, whereas clones contracting from day 15 to 85 were balanced CD4/CD8. Pre-infection memory harbored some responding clones, suggesting cross-reactive memory joined.

This clonotype was observed a handful of times. The antigen is undetermined. CDR1 and CDR2 (germline): SEHNR, FQNEAQ (reference sequence). CDR3 length: 18 residues. Between the trimmed V and J ends, which lost 5 bases and 2 bases, there was a span of 22 bases. Barcoded TCR alpha and TCR beta cDNA libraries with UMIs came from 5'RACE using constant-segment primers. TCRdb fed the 5' RACE reads into MiXCR, producing one record per CDR3 protein. Among 350,000 to 500,000 distinct CDR3 sequences, about a quarter were seen once, and the ten largest hold around 13%. The sequenced sample was PBMCs or a T cell subset sorted from them (not recorded which). The TCR was taken from an adult woman who had mild COVID-19 (a few samples of this study predate the infection). Cell type and time point are not known. The rearrangement uses TRBV7-9 and TRBJ2-4, with D perhaps given as TRBD1 or TRBD2 (5 bases each). CDR3: CASSRALQSGRTKNIQYF. In nucleotides, the CDR3 is TGTGCCAGCAGCCGTGCCCTCCAATCGGGGCGCACCAAAAACATTCAGTACTTC.